A single TCR beta chain is shown here with its context. Its recognized antigen is unknown. No base qualities exist here, and no much larger clone lies one base off it. These data originate in a study of Ad26.COV2.S vaccination and SARS-CoV-2 variants listed by TCRdb under 2021. Concerning the study at large: Donors in the vaccine arm were drawn from COV1001, a multicentre, randomized, double-blind, placebo-controlled phase I-IIa trial testing Ad26.COV2.S in healthy adults. Ad26.COV2.S was given intramuscularly at 5x10^10 or 1x10^11 viral particles, as a single shot or as two shots 56 days apart. The specificity and breadth of SARS-CoV-2-reactive T cell receptors after Ad26.COV2.S vaccination were assessed by TCRbeta repertoire sequencing. The TCR-sequenced set comprised approximately 32 samples: around 20 Ad26.COV2.S vaccine recipients, 5 placebo recipients and 8 SARS-CoV-2 convalescent individuals. Trial participants were randomized into five groups of five, in which low-dose or high-dose Ad26.COV2.S was given once or twice, or placebo was given on both occasions. Investigators did not know the trial group allocation while performing experiments and assessing outcomes.

The immunoSEQ Assay was the method used to sequence TCRbeta CDR3 regions. After extraction, genomic DNA underwent amplification by bias-controlled multiplex PCR, followed by high-throughput sequencing. In the source study's methods: To quantify the absolute abundance of each unique TCRbeta CDR3 region, sequences were collapsed and filtered. T cell fraction was estimated by normalization of TCRbeta template counts to usable DNA, with usable DNA being measured through amplification of reference genes present in all nucleated cells. Repertoire TCRs were annotated as SARS-CoV-2-specific by exact matching of V gene, CDR3 amino acid sequence and J gene to a known reactive TCR set. The reference SARS-CoV-2 TCR set was obtained from MIRA and was filtered for enrichment in COVID-19-positive ImmuneCODE repertoires, whereby public or cross-reactive TCRs were removed. Using the MIRA antigens, annotated TCRs were further analysed by specific ORF or by position within an ORF. Breadth was defined as annotated unique rearrangements over total unique productive rearrangements; depth was the summed frequency of those rearrangements. TCR breadth was compared between groups using two-sided Wilcoxon rank-sum tests. Not all clones reach the TCRdb copy of this immuneACCESS table, which keeps in-frame sequences only. Checked studies attribute under half of the gap to unresolved V genes and leave the rest unexplained. Clonal size and the V and J genes are those of that table, whereas D and trimming came from the DNA. This sample comprises about 350,000 clones, 75% to 90% of them detected only once. Of the sample, 5% is held by the ten largest clones.

Read against the paper, the sample's treatment or condition label means: roughly 20 received Ad26.COV2.S at low or high dose, single or two shots; roughly 5 received placebo; per-sample allocation not given. Repertoires of vaccine and placebo recipients were sequenced from samples collected on day 63 after the first injection. In Cohort 1b, 25 or so adults aged 18-55 years were enrolled at a single site in Boston, USA, between 29 July and 7 August 2020. Ad26.COV2.S was a replication-incompetent adenovirus type 26 vector expressing a prefusion-stabilized SARS-CoV-2 spike protein from the original Wuhan strain. The germline V and J ends show losses of 2 bases and 0 bases respectively, and no gene match explains 2 bases of the junction. From cysteine to phenylalanine, the CDR3 is 15 amino acids long. Here the CDR3 DNA is all that survives: 45 bases in frame from base 1. The germline V gene gives CDR1 as SNHLY and CDR2 as FYNNEI.

Overall study results and their limits: According to the authors, total T cell responses may have been underestimated by the TCR breadth and depth analyses. Comparable non-spike TCR breadth was observed between vaccine and placebo recipients, consistent with only spike being contained in the vaccine. After vaccination, spike-specific CD8+ and CD4+ T cell responses were reported to show substantial breadth. Ad26.COV2.S recipients had higher spike-specific TCR breadth than placebo recipients (P = 0.0014). Comparing responses between vaccine doses or regimens was not something the study was powered to do.

The sequence was collected from a person aged 18-60 years who received the Ad26.COV2.S COVID-19 vaccine or a placebo. This specimen was peripheral blood, taken in a trial of Ad26.COV2.S vaccine versus placebo. The V gene is TRBV2 and the J gene is TRBJ2-7; TRBD2 aligns with 9 central bases. Read as DNA, the sequence is TGTGCCAGCAGTGAACAGCGGGAGGCCTCCTACGAGCAGTACTTC. Its protein reads: CASSEQREASYEQYF.